The subject of this entry is one TCR beta chain. Its antigen remains unknown. Here immunoSEQ multiplex PCR was the method, and the copy in TCRdb shows in-frame clones only, minus some. The sample has 84,000 or so clones, around nine tenths seen once; the top ten hold about 16%. The sample belongs to a study of T cell responses to AZD1222 COVID-19 vaccine. Overall study results and limits: White British ancestry dominated among donors, who included more females, and clonal diversity was possibly underestimated. Spike as a whole was targeted by vaccine-associated CD4 TCRs, dominant at 160-218 and 743-854.

The germline CDR1 and CDR2 sequences are MDHEN and SYDVKM. The CDR3 runs 12 residues. The V end lost 10 bases, the J end lost 3 bases, and 12 bases lay between the germline ends. The starting material was peripheral blood, obtained on day 0 of AZD1222 vaccination. The chain combines TRBV28 with TRBJ1-1; no firm D call. The receptor comes from an adult in good health. CDR3 coding DNA: TGTGCCACCAACTCCCGGGACACTGAAGCTTTCTTT. Translating it yields CATNSRDTEAFF.